The next 2 T cell receptor beta chains were all read from a single sample in a study of blood T cells in healthy people across ages (dated by TCRdb to between 2014 and 2017). Receptor libraries were prepared by 5' RACE. The sequencing machine was an Illumina HiSeq 2500. A second PCR of roughly 6 to 12 cycles was run with a J-beta primer mix and a sample-barcoded 5' primer. The public reads were quality trimmed at Q25 with fastp and then assembled into clones with MiXCR by TCRdb, keeping productive beta chains. Duplicate CDR3 protein sequences are folded into a single record with the most common DNA and genes. This sample is represented by over a million distinct CDR3 sequences; 40% to 55% of them were singletons. In total, the top ten clones hold about 19% of the sample. The source material was blood. The receptors originated from a woman aged 55 to 70 in good health.

The rearrangement uses TRBV5-1 and TRBJ2-7; 9 bases agree with TRBD2. CDR3 length equals 15 residues. V was clipped by 0 bases and J by 7 bases; unmatched bases: 8. Germline-derived CDR1 and CDR2 are SGHRS and YFSETQ. CDR3 nucleotide sequence: TGCGCCAGCAGCTTGGTAGCGGGGGTACAAGGTGAGCAGTACTTC. Protein sequence: CASSLVAGVQGEQYF.

This clonotype was found a few times. This chain uses TRBV10-1 with TRBJ2-1; D may be TRBD2 (6 bases). The CDR3 extends over 13 amino acids. Germline CDR1 reads WNHNN; CDR2 reads SYGVQD (reference sequence). V lost 8 bases, J lost 3 bases, and 11 bases lay in between. Here the CDR3 reads CASGTGDYNEQFF. The CDR3 nucleotides read TGCGCCAGCGGGACGGGGGACTACAATGAGCAGTTCTTC.